The 26 T cell receptor beta chains below come from one sample, sequenced in a study of T cells in Graves' hyperthyroidism and ophthalmopathy. Regions amplified from RNA transcripts were the TCR beta CDR3 regions. The HTBI primer set was used in a first-round RT-PCR of the TCR CDR3. TCRdb recomputed calls from the multiplex PCR reads with MiXCR, one row per CDR3 protein. The sample has 150,000 or so distinct CDR3 sequences; roughly 23% are singletons. Sequenced input: blood. Source of these receptors: a woman between 45 and 60 years old with Graves' hyperthyroidism that later progressed to Graves' ophthalmopathy.

In its sample, this clonotype was seen a few times. The chain uses TRBV6-9 and TRBJ1-6; no clear D gene. Germline CDR1 is MNHGY and CDR2 is SVAAGI. V lost 4 bases, J lost 0 bases, and 13 bases lay in between. The CDR3 loop spans 17 amino acids. As DNA, the CDR3 is TGTGCCAGCAGTTCGCCCCAACGAAGCTCCTATAATTCACCCCTCCACTTT. Protein: CASSSPQRSSYNSPLHF.

This clonotype has at least ten counts. CDR3 in DNA: TGTGCCTGGAGTGTACGGTTGGGACATAGCTCCTACAATGAGCAGTTCTTC. Translation gives CAWSVRLGHSSYNEQFF. V gene TRBV30 combines with J gene TRBJ2-1, with TRBD1 as a possible D gene (6 bases). Per germline, CDR1 GTSNPN and CDR2 SVGIG (reference sequence). The CDR3 spans 17 residues. With 0 bases removed from V and 0 bases from J, the gap between germline ends came to 15 bases.

This clonotype has a count of ten or more. The V and J genes are TRBV5-1 and TRBJ2-3; TRBD2 is a possible D gene (6 bases). The germline V gene has CDR1 SGHRS and CDR2 YFSETQ. Trimming removed 1 base from V and 4 bases from J, with 10 bases in between. CDR3 length equals 14 residues. CDR3 sequence reads: CASSLLAASDTQYF. The CDR3 DNA is TGCGCCAGCAGCTTGTTAGCGGCCTCAGATACGCAGTATTTT.

In this sample, this clonotype turned up many times. The chain carries TRBV30 and TRBJ2-5, with 7 bases that match TRBD1. The germline V gene encodes CDR1 GTSNPN and CDR2 SVGIG (reference sequence). The length of the CDR3 is 11 residues. The V and J ends lost 4 bases and 5 bases, in that order; junction bases with no gene match: 1. CDR3 nucleotides: TGTGCCTGGATGACAGGGGAGACCCAGTACTTC. Protein product: CAWMTGETQYF.

This clonotype was detected only a few times. DNA of the CDR3: TGTGCCAGCAGTGTTAGCCGTACCAATCCCTACGAGCAGTACTTC. This sequence encodes CASSVSRTNPYEQYF. The chain employs TRBV2 and TRBJ2-7; D remains ambiguous. Germline V CDR1 and CDR2: SNHLY, FYNNEI. The V end was cut by 4 bases, the J end by 2 bases, with 15 bases between. CDR3 size: 15 residues. Looking up the rest from reference TRBV2 and TRBJ2-7 gives the full variable domain: EPEVTQTPSHQVTQMGQEVILRCVPISNHLYFYWYRQILGQKVEFLVSFYNNEISEKSEIFDDQFSVERPDGSNFTLKIRSTKLEDSAMYFCASSVSRTNPYEQYFGPGTRLTVT.

Ten or more counts support this clonotype. The genes are TRBV20-1 and TRBJ2-3, with 7 positions matching TRBD2. V shed 0 bases, J shed 0 bases, and the junction held 9 bases outside the gene matches. CDR3 size: 17 residues. Germline V lookup: CDR1 DFQATT, CDR2 SNEGSKA (reference sequence). This CDR3 reads CSARDFSSGISTDTQYF. The CDR3 nucleotides read TGCAGTGCTAGAGATTTTTCTAGCGGAATTAGCACAGATACGCAGTATTTT.

There are many counts of this clonotype. The chain uses TRBV7-8 and TRBJ2-7; weak D call: TRBD1 (7 bases). The germline gives CDR1 SGHVS, CDR2 FQNEAQ. V was clipped by 3 bases and J by 6 bases, with 18 bases between them. The CDR3 has 15 residues. This CDR3 reads CASSFLPQGGSEQYF. The CDR3 nucleotides read TGTGCCAGCAGCTTCCTCCCCCAGGGGGGTAGCGAGCAGTACTTC.

The rearrangement joins TRBV11-2 to TRBJ2-7; 10 nucleotides align to TRBD1. The CDR3 covers 15 residues. The trim removed 4 bases at V and 2 bases at J, leaving 5 bases unmatched. The germline CDR1 and CDR2 sequences are SGHAT and FQNNGV. CDR3 in DNA: TGTGCCAGCAGCTCGGGGGGACAGGGGACCTACGAGCAGTACTTC. It codes for CASSSGGQGTYEQYF.

This clonotype was recorded at least ten times. The chain uses TRBV29-1 and TRBJ1-2; the D is unclear. CDR1 and CDR2 from the germline V gene are SQVTM and ANQGSEA. Trimming stripped 6 bases from V and 2 bases from J, with 13 bases between. The CDR3 contains 13 residues. The CDR3 protein is CSVWEALNYGYTF. The CDR3 DNA reads TGCAGCGTGTGGGAAGCCCTAAACTATGGCTACACCTTC.

Many counts were recorded for this clonotype. V usage is TRBV7-3 and J usage is TRBJ1-1; tentatively, D is TRBD1 (6 bases). The V end was cut by 4 bases, the J end by 5 bases, with 14 bases between. The CDR3 sequence is 14 residues long. Germline CDR1 and CDR2: SGHTA and FQGTGA. The DNA of the CDR3 is TGTGCCAGCAGCTCAAAAGGGAGGGGGACTGAAGCTTTCTTT. Residues: CASSSKGRGTEAFF.

This clonotype was counted ten times or more. The gene calls are TRBV20-1 and TRBJ2-5, with a tentative D call TRBD2 (6 bases). Per germline, CDR1 DFQATT and CDR2 SNEGSKA (reference sequence). This CDR3 spans 15 amino acids. V was shortened by 5 bases and J by 4 bases, with 20 bases between the two germline ends. The CDR3 DNA sequence: TGCAGTGCTGGAGCTTCATTGGGAGGCCTAGAGACCCAGTACTTC. This encodes CSAGASLGGLETQYF.

This chain connects TRBV5-5 to TRBJ2-7; 12 bases line up with TRBD1. The CDR3 covers 16 residues. The V gene end was trimmed by 3 bases and the J gene end by 7 bases; junction bases not matched to a gene: 11. Germline CDR1 is SGHKS and CDR2 is YYEKEE (reference sequence). CDR3 in DNA: TGTGCCAGCAGCTCCGGGACAGGGGGCCTGAATGGTGAGCAGTACTTC. Translation gives CASSSGTGGLNGEQYF.

The chain joins TRBV6-1 to TRBJ1-3; tentative D call: TRBD1 (6 bases). The ends were cut back, 6 bases at V and 0 bases at J, with 12 bases in the middle. This CDR3 contains 15 residues. Germline CDR1 reads MNHNS; CDR2 reads SASEGT. The CDR3 region is CASSEETGSGNTIYF. In DNA, the CDR3 is TGTGCCAGCAGCGAGGAGACAGGCTCTGGAAACACCATATATTTT.

This clonotype showed up just a few times. DNA for the CDR3: TGTGCCAGTAGTACCCAGGGCAATTCGGGCTACACCTTC. Its protein product is CASSTQGNSGYTF. V is TRBV19 and J is TRBJ1-2, with D maybe TRBD1 (5 bases). The length of the CDR3 is 13 residues. Trimming pared 4 bases from V and 8 bases from J, leaving 14 bases between. The germline V gene has CDR1 LNHDA and CDR2 SQIVND (reference sequence).

This clonotype appeared a few times. V usage is TRBV20-1 and J usage is TRBJ1-2, with TRBD1 matching 9 bases. Germline V CDR1 and CDR2: DFQATT, SNEGSKA (reference sequence). The CDR3 sequence is 14 residues long. V was clipped by 2 bases and J by 4 bases; unmatched bases: 5. The CDR3 sequence: CSARRDRDGYGYTF. DNA for the CDR3: TGCAGTGCTAGACGGGACAGGGATGGCTATGGCTACACCTTC.

This clonotype was found many times. The chain combines TRBV7-2 with TRBJ1-1; D may be TRBD1 (5 bases). Germline CDR1 is SGHTA and CDR2 is FQGNSA. Trimming took 0 bases from V and 5 from J, leaving 13 bases between them. CDR3 length equals 15 residues. This CDR3 is CASSLAPQVGTEAFF. The CDR3 bases are TGTGCCAGCAGCTTAGCCCCACAGGTCGGGACTGAAGCTTTCTTT. Combining the CDR3 with reference TRBV7-2 and TRBJ1-1 gives the whole variable domain GAGVSQSPSNKVTEKGKDVELRCDPISGHTALYWYRQSLGQGLEFLIYFQGNSAPDKSGLPSDRFSAERTGGSVSTLTIQRTQQEDSAVYLCASSLAPQVGTEAFFGQGTRLTVV.

Written as DNA, the CDR3 is TGTGCCAGCAGCCGGGCATCTAACTATGGCTACACCTTC. Protein product: CASSRASNYGYTF. The genes are TRBV7-9 and TRBJ1-2, with D hard to call. V gave up 5 bases and J gave up 0 bases, with 7 bases separating them. CDR1 and CDR2 (germline): SEHNR, FQNEAQ (reference sequence). The CDR3 contains 13 residues. The complete variable domain, with remaining parts taken from reference TRBV7-9 and TRBJ1-2, reads DTGVSQNPRHKITKRGQNVTFRCDPISEHNRLYWYRQTLGQGPEFLTYFQNEAQLEKSRLLSDRFSAERPKGSFSTLEIQRTEQGDSAMYLCASSRASNYGYTFGSGTRLTVV.

This clonotype was seen ten or more times. The chain couples TRBV18 to TRBJ2-3, with 8 nucleotides matching TRBD2. CDR1 is KGHSH and CDR2 is LQKENI in the germline V gene. The CDR3 is made up of 15 amino acids. Trimming took 6 bases from V and 2 from J; bases not matched to a gene: 7. The CDR3, as DNA: TGTGCCAGCTCGTCGAGCGGGAGTACCACAGATACGCAGTATTTT. The encoded protein is CASSSSGSTTDTQYF.

The rearrangement uses TRBV7-8 and TRBJ2-5, with TRBD2 identical over 8 bases. Germline trimming cut 5 bases from V and 0 bases from J; bases unmatched to any gene: 5. The CDR3 contains 15 residues. Germline CDR1 reads SGHVS; CDR2 reads FQNEAQ. CDR3 nucleotide sequence: TGTGCCAGCAGCCAACCGGGACTAGACCAAGAGACCCAGTACTTC. This sequence encodes CASSQPGLDQETQYF.

The V call is TRBV12-3 or TRBV12-4, the J call TRBJ1-4; tentative D call: TRBD1 (5 bases). CDR3 length: 13 amino acids. Trimming took 3 bases from V and 7 from J, leaving 9 bases between them. The CDR3 sequence: CASSFRQGEKLFF. The CDR3 coding sequence is TGTGCCAGCAGTTTTCGTCAGGGTGAAAAACTGTTTTTT.

This clonotype was seen a handful of times. This chain links TRBV28 with TRBJ1-4; D gene uncertain. The CDR3 has 15 amino acids. Looked up from germline, CDR1 is MDHEN and CDR2 is SYDVKM. V was pared by 3 bases and J by 4 bases, with 12 bases between. CDR3 sequence (DNA): TGTGCCAGCAGTTTGATAGGGCAGCTTAATGAAAAACTGTTTTTT. Translating it yields CASSLIGQLNEKLFF.

This clonotype showed up many times. V usage is TRBV7-8 and J usage is TRBJ2-7, with 8 bases matching TRBD1. The germline V gene encodes CDR1 SGHVS and CDR2 FQNEAQ. There are 14 residues in the CDR3. V was clipped by 5 bases and J by 1 base; unmatched bases: 4. The CDR3 loop is CASSIGTGSYEQYF. The CDR3 DNA reads TGTGCCAGCAGCATCGGGACAGGTTCCTACGAGCAGTACTTC.

This clonotype was detected a few times. V and J are TRBV4-1 and TRBJ2-1, with D hard to call. This CDR3 is 17 amino acids long. The V gene lost 1 base and the J gene lost 0 bases, with 13 bases spanning the gap. CDR1 and CDR2 (germline): MGHRA, YSYEKL. The CDR3 loop reads CASSQGSALRSYNEQFF. The DNA of the CDR3 is TGCGCCAGCAGCCAAGGATCGGCCTTACGCTCCTACAATGAGCAGTTCTTC.

There are many counts of this clonotype. The chain uses TRBV3-1 and TRBJ2-2; D unclear. The germline V and J ends were trimmed by 2 bases and 0 bases, with 4 bases remaining between them. The germline V gene encodes CDR1 LGHDT and CDR2 YNNKEL (reference sequence). The CDR3 contains 14 residues. This chain's CDR3 is CASSQNTNTGELFF. The CDR3 nucleotides read TGTGCCAGCAGCCAAAATACGAACACCGGGGAGCTGTTTTTT.

V is TRBV5-6 and J is TRBJ2-7, with 13 bases lining up with TRBD2. Germline trimming cut 3 bases from V and 4 bases from J; bases unmatched to any gene: 16. Germline lookup yields CDR1 SGHDT and CDR2 YYEEEE. The CDR3 has 19 amino acids. CDR3 sequence: CASSYLGLAGVGLEYEQYF. The CDR3 DNA sequence: TGTGCCAGCAGCTACCTAGGACTAGCGGGAGTTGGGCTGGAGTACGAGCAGTACTTC.

Turning to this clonotype: Germline is not matched at one junction end, which may reflect a read error. In nucleotides, the CDR3 is TGTGCCAGCAGTTTGTACCGGGACACCGATCAGCCTCAGCATTTT. Its protein product is CASSLYRDTDQPQHF. The gene calls are TRBV28 and TRBJ1-5, with D perhaps matching TRBD1 (6 bases). This CDR3 is 15 amino acids long. The germline gives CDR1 MDHEN, CDR2 SYDVKM.